These 9 T cell receptor beta chains were all obtained from the same sample, sequenced in a study of Tregs in tolerant kidney transplant recipients. Recipients received nonmyeloablative bone marrow transplants from related graft donors, with transient mixed chimerism. The table came from immunoSEQ multiplex PCR; TCRdb's copy has only in-frame clones and leaves some out. The table shows tens of thousands of clones, with over 70% occurring only once. The sequenced sample was CD8+ T cells from blood (PBMCs), obtained 6 months after the transplant. The receptors come from a human patient who received a combined kidney and bone marrow transplant. A subset of T cells may come from the graft donor.

The chain couples TRBV13 to TRBJ2-1; TRBD2 aligns across 13 bases. Germline trimming cut 3 bases from V and 7 bases from J; bases unmatched to any gene: 3. Germline values: CDR1 PRHDT, CDR2 FYEKMQ (reference sequence). The CDR3 runs to 15 residues. CDR3 protein: CASSFGTSGTNEQFF. CDR3 in DNA: TGTGCCAGCAGCTTCGGGACTAGCGGGACAAATGAGCAGTTCTTC.

This sequence joins TRBV7-3 and TRBJ2-7, with D tentatively TRBD2 (6 bases). Germline assignment: CDR1 SGHTA and CDR2 FQGTGA. The CDR3 is 17 amino acids. The V gene lost 5 bases and the J gene lost 3 bases, with 23 bases spanning the gap. The CDR3 spells CASSLRRGPRIGYEQYF. In nucleotides, the CDR3 is TGTGCCAGCAGCCTCCGGAGGGGCCCAAGAATCGGCTACGAGCAGTACTTC. Drawing the rest from reference TRBV7-3 and TRBJ2-7, the complete variable domain is GAGVSQTPSNKVTEKGKYVELRCDPISGHTALYWYRQSLGQGPEFLIYFQGTGAADDSGLPNDRFFAVRPEGSVSTLKIQRTERGDSAVYLCASSLRRGPRIGYEQYFGPGTRLTVT.

The CDR3 protein is CASSQASGGSGELFF. DNA of the CDR3: TGTGCCAGCAGCCAAGCTAGCGGGGGATCCGGGGAGCTGTTTTTT. V and J are TRBV4-2 and TRBJ2-2; 10 bases map to TRBD2. Trimming cost V 1 base and J 6 bases; bases outside gene matches: 2. Germline-derived CDR1 and CDR2 are LGHNA and YNFKEQ. The CDR3 extends over 15 amino acids.

This clone was found a few times. The chain carries TRBV7-4 and TRBJ2-5; D is possibly TRBD1 (6 bases). Deletions cut 5 bases from V and 4 bases from J, with 17 bases between. Looked up from germline, CDR1 is SGHVT and CDR2 is SQSDAQ. The CDR3 totals 15 residues. This CDR3 reads CASSRLASGVETQYF. The CDR3 nucleotides read TGTGCCAGCAGCCGCTTGGCGTCAGGGGTAGAGACCCAGTACTTC. The complete variable domain, with remaining parts taken from reference TRBV7-4 and TRBJ2-5, reads GAGVSQSPRYKVAKRGRDVALRCDSISGHVTLYWYRQTLGQGSEVLTYSQSDAQRDKSGRPSGRFSAERPERSVSTLKIQRTEQGDSAVYLCASSRLASGVETQYFGPGTRLLVL.

CDR3 protein: CASSLSPGHEQYF. CDR3 DNA sequence: TGTGCCAGCAGTTTATCGCCTGGCCACGAGCAGTACTTC. The chain is built from TRBV27 and TRBJ2-7; D remains ambiguous. The V gene's germline CDR1 is MNHEY and CDR2 SMNVEV (reference sequence). The CDR3 is made up of 13 amino acids. V was clipped by 0 bases and J by 5 bases, with 8 bases between them.

This sequence joins TRBV15 and TRBJ2-5; 12 nucleotides align to TRBD1. The J call is uncertain, as TRBJ2-7 better fits the DNA end. This CDR3 region has 18 residues. In germline, CDR1 is LNHNV, CDR2 YYDKDF (reference sequence). The CDR3 nucleotides read TGTGCCACCAGCAAGGAGGGACAGGGGGCTTCCATCTCCTACGAGCAGTACTTC. Protein sequence: CATSKEGQGASISYEQYF.

This chain uses TRBV13 with TRBJ2-5, with a tentative D call TRBD1 (6 bases). V lost 5 bases, J lost 3 bases, and 22 bases lay in between. CDR1 PRHDT and CDR2 FYEKMQ come from the germline V gene (reference sequence). The CDR3 extends over 17 amino acids. CDR3 amino acids: CASSTNSGGDSKETQYF. The CDR3 DNA follows: TGTGCCAGCAGCACCAACTCTGGGGGCGACAGCAAAGAGACCCAGTACTTC.

The genes are TRBV6-1 and TRBJ1-2; TRBD1 is a possible D gene (5 bases). Per germline, CDR1 MNHNS and CDR2 SASEGT. Trimming cost V 4 bases and J 2 bases, with 8 bases left between them. The CDR3 is 13 residues long. CDR3 nucleotides: TGTGCCAGCAGTGCGGGGGAGAACTATGGCTACACCTTC. Its protein product is CASSAGENYGYTF.

V and J are TRBV5-6 and TRBJ2-2; no definite D call. Per the germline V gene, CDR1 is SGHDT and CDR2 is YYEEEE. The CDR3 totals 12 residues. Trimming left V 0 bases short and J 7 bases short, with 4 bases between. The CDR3, as DNA: TGTGCCAGCAGCTTGGTTAACGGGGAGCTGTTTTTT. It yields the protein CASSLVNGELFF.